The 13 T cell receptor beta chains in this list originate from one sample, sequenced in a study of blood T cell repertoires in COVID-19. Data came from immunoSEQ multiplex PCR; TCRdb stores just in-frame clones and leaves some out. The sample holds 150,000 to 200,000 clones; roughly nine tenths are singletons and the top ten take less than 25%. Material for sequencing was peripheral blood. These receptors all come from a man aged 65 to 79 with active or convalescent COVID-19.

The chain uses TRBV15 and TRBJ2-7; maybe TRBD1 (5 bases). Germline CDR1 and CDR2: LNHNV and YYDKDF (reference sequence). This CDR3 is built from 12 residues. Between the trimmed V and J ends, which lost 0 bases and 9 bases, there was a span of 9 bases. The chain's CDR3 is CATSRDQGRQYF. In DNA, the CDR3 is TGTGCCACCAGCAGAGATCAGGGAAGGCAGTACTTC.

The V gene is TRBV7-2, the J gene TRBJ2-2; tentative D call: TRBD1 (6 bases). Germline loops: CDR1 SGHTA, CDR2 FQGNSA. The length of the CDR3 is 14 residues. V was pared by 6 bases and J by 5 bases, with 13 bases between. The CDR3 is CASRPDRRTGELFF. In DNA, the CDR3 is TGTGCCAGCAGGCCAGACAGGAGGACCGGGGAGCTGTTTTTT.

The chain joins TRBV7-2 to TRBJ2-7; possible D gene TRBD1, 5 bases. With 3 bases removed from V and 0 bases from J, the gap between germline ends came to 9 bases. The CDR3 length is 14 residues. Germline V gene sequence: CDR1 SGHTA, CDR2 FQGNSA. In DNA, the CDR3 is TGTGCCAGCAGCTTGCAGGGCTTCTCCTACGAGCAGTACTTC. Protein: CASSLQGFSYEQYF.

The V and J genes are TRBV18 and TRBJ1-2; a weak D match, TRBD1 (6 bases). Looked up from germline, CDR1 is KGHSH and CDR2 is LQKENI. V lost 0 bases and J lost 4, with 12 bases in between. This CDR3 spans 15 amino acids. The CDR3 is CASSPPAGAPYGYTF. CDR3 in DNA: TGTGCCAGCTCACCACCGGCGGGGGCTCCCTATGGCTACACCTTC.

The chain combines TRBV11-2 with TRBJ1-1; D is uncertain. The V end was cut by 1 base, the J end by 5 bases, with 17 bases between. The V gene's germline CDR1 is SGHAT and CDR2 FQNNGV. The CDR3 is made up of 16 amino acids. In DNA form, the CDR3 reads TGTGCCAGCAGCTTAGTAGGTCCGGCTGCGGGGACTGAAGCTTTCTTT. This codes for CASSLVGPAAGTEAFF.

The chain carries TRBV10-2 and TRBJ2-5, with a possible D match to TRBD1 (5 bases). Germline CDR1 is WSHSY and CDR2 is SAAADI. This CDR3 is 16 amino acids long. The V end was cut by 0 bases, the J end by 5 bases, with 16 bases between. The CDR3 sequence is CASSESNRKPGETQYF. CDR3 nucleotides: TGCGCCAGCAGTGAGTCTAACCGAAAACCAGGGGAGACCCAGTACTTC.

The chain has TRBV6-1 and TRBJ1-6, with D hard to call. Per the germline V gene, CDR1 is MNHNS and CDR2 is SASEGT. Trimming removed 1 base at V and 8 bases at J, with 12 bases between. This CDR3 region has 15 residues. The CDR3 DNA is TGTGCCAGCAGTGAAGTTGTCAGATTCCATTCACCCCTCCACTTT. The encoded protein is CASSEVVRFHSPLHF.

The rearrangement links TRBV7-3 to TRBJ2-2; no definite D call. From germline, CDR1 is SGHTA and CDR2 FQGTGA. The CDR3 runs to 15 residues. Trimming took off 6 bases at V and 1 base at J, with 12 bases between the two ends. The CDR3 nucleotides read TGTGCCAGCAGTCGGTCTCCGGGGAACACCGGGGAGCTGTTTTTT. Protein sequence: CASSRSPGNTGELFF.

J is TRBJ2-1 and V is TRBV9, with 9 bases identical to TRBD2. The CDR3 totals 16 residues. CDR1 and CDR2 from the germline V gene are SGDLS and YYNGEE. V shed 4 bases and J 4 bases; nucleotides not matched to a gene: 9. CDR3 loop: CASSPDLAGIYNEQFF. DNA of the CDR3: TGTGCCAGCAGCCCAGACCTAGCGGGGATATACAATGAGCAGTTCTTC.

The chain carries TRBV10-2 and TRBJ2-2; D is possibly TRBD1 (6 bases). The germline V gene has CDR1 WSHSY and CDR2 SAAADI. V dropped 7 bases and J dropped 4 bases, with 22 bases sitting between them. The CDR3 consists of 17 residues. The CDR3: CASKRPGTSPPTGELFF. In DNA form, the CDR3 reads TGCGCCAGCAAACGGCCGGGGACAAGTCCCCCCACCGGGGAGCTGTTTTTT.

The chain employs TRBV29-1 and TRBJ1-4; TRBD1 agrees at 8 bases. Trimming removed 3 bases from V and 7 bases from J; junction bases left unmatched: 4. This CDR3 is 13 amino acids long. Germline CDR1 reads SQVTM; CDR2 reads ANQGSEA. The CDR3: CSVDQGAGEKLFF. The DNA for the CDR3 is TGCAGCGTTGACCAGGGGGCGGGTGAAAAACTGTTTTTT.

The V call is TRBV29-1, the J call TRBJ2-7; 7 bases are shared with TRBD1. The V and J ends lost 4 bases and 5 bases, in that order; junction bases with no gene match: 5. The CDR3 is 12 amino acids. CDR1 SQVTM and CDR2 ANQGSEA come from the germline V gene. The CDR3 is CSVGTGVHEQYF. The DNA for the CDR3 is TGCAGCGTTGGGACAGGTGTGCACGAGCAGTACTTC.

J is TRBJ2-7 and V is TRBV5-1, with 7 bases matching TRBD1. Germline V gene lookup returns CDR1 SGHRS and CDR2 YFSETQ. The CDR3 runs 16 residues. The V and J ends lost 4 bases and 0 bases, in that order; junction bases with no gene match: 10. The CDR3 DNA reads as TGCGCCAGCAGCCGAAGGTTGGGGACAGACTCCTACGAGCAGTACTTC. Protein: CASSRRLGTDSYEQYF.